One sample yielded the 5 T cell receptor beta chains listed below, sequenced in a study of blood T cell repertoires in COVID-19. The protocol was immunoSEQ multiplex PCR, while the TCRdb copy is restricted to in-frame clones and leaves out a portion. The profile shows about 350,000 clones, about nine tenths of them singletons. Sequencing was done on a sample of PBMCs or T cells enriched from blood (not recorded which). These receptors were taken from a woman in her thirties who had been exposed to COVID-19.

This clone was detected only a few times. V gene TRBV14 combines with J gene TRBJ2-5; D gene unclear. V gave up 1 base and J gave up 5 bases, with 8 bases separating them. Germline V gives CDR1 SGHDN, CDR2 FVKESK. The CDR3 runs 13 residues. The DNA for the CDR3 is TGTGCCAGCAGCCAAGGTCCCTCGGAGACCCAGTACTTC. It encodes CASSQGPSETQYF.

This clone was found once. The chain couples TRBV24-1 to TRBJ2-5, with D maybe TRBD1 (6 bases). V lost 5 bases, J lost 6 bases, and 9 bases lay in between. CDR1 is KGHDR and CDR2 is SFDVKD in the germline V gene. This CDR3 contains 12 residues. The CDR3 spells CATSGTGKTQYF. DNA of the CDR3: TGTGCCACCAGTGGTACAGGGAAGACCCAGTACTTC.

The rearrangement joins TRBV3-1 (or the pseudogene TRBV3-2) to TRBJ1-6; D gene unclear. The CDR3 has 18 amino acids. V dropped 0 bases and J dropped 2 bases, with 14 bases sitting between them. Germline V lookup: CDR1 LGHDT, CDR2 YNNKEL (reference sequence). Written as DNA, the CDR3 is TGTGCCAGCAGCCAAGAAACGACTTGGGAGACCTATAATTCACCCCTCCACTTT. It specifies CASSQETTWETYNSPLHF.

The V and J genes are TRBV4-1 and TRBJ2-7; tentative D call: TRBD2 (6 bases). The ends were cut back, 4 bases at V and 1 base at J, with 11 bases in the middle. The CDR3 contains 14 residues. CDR1 and CDR2 (germline): MGHRA, YSYEKL. The CDR3 here is CASSPAEGSYEQYF. The DNA of the CDR3 is TGCGCCAGCAGCCCGGCGGAGGGGTCCTACGAGCAGTACTTC.

This sequence joins TRBV5-1 and TRBJ2-3, with D maybe TRBD1 (6 bases). V lost 5 bases, J lost 6 bases, and 16 bases lay in between. CDR1 is SGHRS, CDR2 YFSETQ, per germline. CDR3 size: 14 residues. In DNA form, the CDR3 reads TGCGCCAGCAGTTATCGGACAGCTTTGGATACGCAGTATTTT. Residues: CASSYRTALDTQYF.